A selection of T cell receptor beta chains follows, all from one sample in a study of OX40 agonist ivuxolimab in advanced cancers. Produced via immunoSEQ multiplex PCR; TCRdb's table is partial and in-frame only. The sample shows under 25,000 clones, more than 80% of them seen only once. Here the sequenced sample was CD4+ or CD8+ T cells sorted from blood, taken in a trial of the OX40 agonist ivuxolimab. The origin of the receptors is an adult with an advanced solid tumor such as melanoma, head and neck, liver or kidney cancer. Both conserved end residues are part of each CDR3. A D gene is named only where the DNA matches it firmly. Some rows have no size entry. The others give once, few or many, or a class for an expanded clone.

clone_size j_call v_call d_call cdr3_aa cdr3_nt
NA TRBJ2-7 TRBV28 TRBD2 CASSPRGGLAGTTISYEQYF TGTGCCAGCAGTCCACGAGGGGGACTAGCGGGAACCACCATCTCCTACGAGCAGTACTTC
NA TRBJ1-4 TRBV5-4 NA CASSLVSSEKLFF TGTGCCAGCAGCTTGGTTTCCTCGGAAAAACTGTTTTTT
NA TRBJ2-5 TRBV5-3 TRBD2 CARSSLGSGRGGKTQYF TGTGCCAGAAGCTCCTTGGGTAGCGGGAGAGGGGGGAAGACCCAGTACTTC
once TRBJ1-1 TRBV11-2 NA CASSLELGLDSEAFF TGTGCCAGCAGCTTAGAGCTGGGCTTGGACTCTGAAGCTTTCTTT
NA TRBJ1-1 TRBV7-9 NA CASSLVGGPGGTEAFF TGTGCCAGCAGCTTAGTAGGCGGCCCCGGAGGGACTGAAGCTTTCTTT
NA TRBJ2-5 TRBV11-2 NA CASSLTAGSQETQYF TGTGCCAGCAGCTTAACAGCAGGGAGCCAAGAGACCCAGTACTTC
NA TRBJ2-1 TRBV5-4 NA CASSSGSRGYNEQFF TGTGCCAGCAGCTCCGGCTCGCGGGGATACAATGAGCAGTTCTTC
NA TRBJ1-5 TRBV6-1 NA CAGSEGYSNQPQHF TGTGCCGGTTCTGAGGGCTATAGCAATCAGCCCCAGCATTTT
few TRBJ1-1 TRBV2 NA CASRVTEAFF TGTGCCAGCAGGGTCACTGAAGCTTTCTTT
NA TRBJ2-3 TRBV6-6 TRBD2 CASSYAGVADTQYF TGTGCCAGCAGTTACGCGGGGGTAGCAGATACGCAGTATTTT
NA TRBJ1-2 TRBV10-2 NA CASRDIDTSNYGYTF TGCGCCAGCCGAGATATAGACACCTCTAACTATGGCTACACCTTC
few TRBJ2-3 TRBV6-5 NA CASSYAVPSSTDTQYF TGTGCCAGCAGTTACGCCGTCCCTTCCAGCACAGATACGCAGTATTTT
NA TRBJ2-7 TRBV19 TRBD1 CASRQGGGFSEQYF TGTGCCAGTAGGCAAGGGGGCGGGTTTTCCGAGCAGTACTTC
NA TRBJ1-5 TRBV7-8 NA CASSLVSTGRQPQHF TGTGCCAGCAGCTTAGTAAGCACGGGAAGACAGCCCCAGCATTTT
NA TRBJ2-2 TRBV28 NA CASRDNREPGELFF TGTGCCAGCAGGGATAACAGAGAACCCGGGGAGCTGTTTTTT
NA TRBJ2-5 TRBV10-3 NA CATGGGIYLRETQYF TGTGCCACCGGGGGCGGGATCTACCTCCGGGAGACCCAGTACTTC
NA TRBJ2-5 TRBV23-1 TRBD1 CASSHANRGKKTQYF TGCGCCAGCAGTCACGCCAACAGGGGAAAGAAGACCCAGTACTTC
NA TRBJ1-1 TRBV5-8 NA CASSLLQEPTEAFF TGTGCCAGCAGCTTGCTTCAGGAGCCCACTGAAGCTTTCTTT
once TRBJ2-1 TRBV4-1 TRBD1 CASSPGQGIYNEQFF TGCGCCAGCAGCCCAGGACAGGGTATCTACAATGAGCAGTTCTTC
once TRBJ1-2 TRBV25-1 NA CASSESPRGYTF TGTGCCAGCAGTGAGTCCCCCAGGGGCTACACCTTC
NA TRBJ1-6 TRBV6-1 NA CATGEGKRSPLHF TGTGCCACCGGGGAGGGGAAGAGATCACCCCTCCACTTT
NA TRBJ1-2 TRBV7-9 NA CASSPGMPMDGYTF TGTGCCAGCAGCCCCGGGATGCCTATGGATGGCTACACCTTC
NA TRBJ2-1 TRBV9 NA CASSVGQVYYNEQFF TGTGCCAGCAGCGTAGGACAGGTCTACTACAATGAGCAGTTCTTC
once TRBJ1-2 TRBV27 NA CASSLDMTGYTF TGTGCCAGCAGTTTAGATATGACTGGCTACACCTTC
NA TRBJ2-5 TRBV6-1 TRBD2 CASSERPGGGDGLAGAQYF TGTGCCAGCAGTGAGAGGCCCGGGGGGGGTGATGGACTAGCGGGTGCCCAGTACTTC
NA TRBJ2-7 TRBV6-6 NA CASSYPPASGPYEQYF TGTGCCAGCAGTTACCCCCCAGCGAGCGGGCCCTACGAGCAGTACTTC
NA TRBJ2-1 TRBV4-1 TRBD2 CASSLALTSGSENEQFF TGCGCCAGCAGCCTGGCATTGACTAGCGGGAGTGAAAATGAGCAGTTCTTC
NA TRBJ2-3 TRBV7-9 TRBD1 CASSLGQGATDTQYF TGTGCCAGCAGCTTAGGGCAGGGGGCCACAGATACGCAGTATTTT
few TRBJ1-1 TRBV30 NA CAWHGESEAFF TGTGCCTGGCATGGGGAGTCTGAAGCTTTCTTT
NA TRBJ1-1 TRBV19 NA CASSIEVGWALNTEAFF TGTGCCAGTAGTATAGAGGTCGGCTGGGCGTTGAACACTGAAGCTTTCTTT
NA TRBJ2-2 TRBV7-9 NA CASIDRSGGELFF TGTGCCAGCATCGACCGGAGTGGGGGGGAGCTGTTTTTT
few TRBJ1-1 TRBV30 NA CAWSRAPLAEAFF TGTGCCTGGAGTAGGGCTCCGTTGGCTGAAGCTTTCTTT
NA TRBJ1-5 TRBV11-2 NA CASSLSVISNQPQHF TGTGCCAGCAGCTTATCAGTGATTAGCAATCAGCCCCAGCATTTT
NA TRBJ1-2 TRBV7-9 NA CASSPGQRPYGYTF TGTGCCAGCAGCCCCGGACAGCGCCCCTATGGCTACACCTTC
NA TRBJ1-5 TRBV2 NA CASSEAGRYSNQPQHF TGTGCCAGCAGTGAAGCGGGGCGGTATAGCAATCAGCCCCAGCATTTT
NA TRBJ1-2 TRBV6-4 NA CASSDPGYGYTF TGTGCCAGCAGTGACCCGGGGTATGGCTACACCTTC
NA TRBJ2-5 TRBV11-2 NA CASSRPTPANQETQYF TGTGCCAGCAGCCGTCCCACCCCCGCCAACCAAGAGACCCAGTACTTC
NA TRBJ2-1 TRBV5-1 TRBD2 CASSLGGAGGSYNEQFF TGCGCCAGCAGCTTGGGGGGAGCGGGAGGGTCCTACAATGAGCAGTTCTTC
once TRBJ1-1 TRBV15 NA CATSRDRAGYYTEAFF TGTGCCACCAGCAGAGATCGAGCGGGCTATTACACTGAAGCTTTCTTT
NA TRBJ2-7 TRBV6-1 NA CASSDSTSSYEQYF TGTGCCAGCAGTGACTCTACAAGCTCCTACGAGCAGTACTTC
NA TRBJ2-3 TRBV5-1 NA CASSLYREADTQYF TGCGCCAGCAGCTTGTATCGGGAAGCAGATACGCAGTATTTT
NA TRBJ2-3 TRBV14 TRBD2 CASSQGLAPDTQYF TGTGCCAGCAGCCAGGGACTAGCGCCAGATACGCAGTATTTT
NA TRBJ1-1 TRBV6-5 NA CASSETGNTEAFF TGTGCCAGCAGTGAAACAGGAAACACTGAAGCTTTCTTT
NA TRBJ1-2 TRBV7-8 NA CASSLGAGAGPSYGYTF TGTGCCAGCAGCTTAGGGGCCGGTGCAGGTCCTAGCTATGGCTACACCTTC
once TRBJ2-1 TRBV19 NA CASMWRASYNEQFF TGTGCCAGTATGTGGAGAGCGTCCTACAATGAGCAGTTCTTC
few TRBJ2-3 TRBV11-2 NA CASSRGTVADTQYF TGTGCCAGCAGCCGCGGGACAGTGGCAGATACGCAGTATTTT
NA TRBJ2-3 TRBV4-2 NA CASSQGLPPQYF TGTGCCAGCAGCCAGGGTCTGCCCCCGCAGTATTTT
NA TRBJ1-1 TRBV4-1 NA CASSHPGLEAFF TGCGCCAGCAGCCACCCGGGACTTGAAGCTTTCTTT
once TRBJ2-3 TRBV5-1 NA CASSLRGRDTDTQYF TGCGCCAGCAGCTTAAGAGGTCGGGACACAGATACGCAGTATTTT
NA TRBJ2-7 TRBV19 TRBD1 CASSIEGAGGYEQYF TGTGCCAGTAGTATAGAGGGCGCAGGGGGATACGAGCAGTACTTC
NA TRBJ2-6 TRBV19 NA CASSIITGANVLTF TGTGCCAGTAGTATCATCACTGGGGCCAACGTCCTGACTTTC
NA TRBJ2-1 TRBV7-2 TRBD1 CASSFRDRVSYNEQFF TGTGCCAGCAGCTTCCGCGACAGGGTCTCCTACAATGAGCAGTTCTTC
NA TRBJ2-1 TRBV15 TRBD2 CATSPRRLAVGNEQFF TGTGCCACCAGCCCGCGGAGGCTAGCGGTGGGGAATGAGCAGTTCTTC
NA TRBJ1-3 TRBV4-1 TRBD1 CASSRRDRGIETGNTIYF TGCGCCAGCAGTCGAAGGGACAGGGGAATAGAAACTGGAAACACCATATATTTT
once TRBJ2-2 TRBV18 TRBD1 CASSRDRGPWAGELFF TGTGCCAGCTCACGGGACAGGGGTCCCTGGGCCGGGGAGCTGTTTTTT
NA TRBJ2-3 TRBV4-1 NA CASSQAFGAADTQYF TGCGCCAGCAGCCAAGCTTTTGGGGCGGCAGATACGCAGTATTTT